This T cell receptor (beta chain) was captured by sequencing in a study of identical twins. As concerns this clonotype: Antigen unknown.

MiXCR was run by TCRdb on the 5' RACE reads, yielding one entry per CDR3 protein. The sample shows hundreds of thousands of distinct CDR3 sequences, roughly 18% of them seen only once. The study's findings and limits: The study found that models underestimated out-of-frame TCR alpha sharing in monozygotic twins.

The V and J ends lost 4 bases and 6 bases, in that order; junction bases with no gene match: 3. This CDR3 has 12 amino acids. CDR1 and CDR2 (germline): SGHRS, YFSETQ. These data also formed part of another study, on T cells expressing NK-cell markers.

The clonotype comes from a woman aged 18 to 35 in good health. The sequencing sample was made of PBMCs. The chain carries TRBV5-1 and TRBJ2-7, with 8 bases identical to TRBD1. CDR3 sequence: CASSVGTGEQYF. In DNA form, the CDR3 reads TGCGCCAGCAGCGTCGGGACAGGCGAGCAGTACTTC.